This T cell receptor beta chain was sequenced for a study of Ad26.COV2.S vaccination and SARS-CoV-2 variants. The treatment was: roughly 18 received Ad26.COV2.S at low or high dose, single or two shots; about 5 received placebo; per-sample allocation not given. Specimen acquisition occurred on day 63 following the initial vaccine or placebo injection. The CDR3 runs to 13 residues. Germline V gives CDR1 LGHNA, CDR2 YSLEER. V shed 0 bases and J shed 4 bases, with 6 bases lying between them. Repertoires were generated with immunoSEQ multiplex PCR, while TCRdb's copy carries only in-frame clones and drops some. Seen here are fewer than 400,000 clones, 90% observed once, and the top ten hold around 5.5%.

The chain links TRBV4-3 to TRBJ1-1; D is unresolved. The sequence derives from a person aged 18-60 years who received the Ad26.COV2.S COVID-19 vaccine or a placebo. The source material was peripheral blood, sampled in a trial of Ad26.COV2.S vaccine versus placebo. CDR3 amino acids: CASSQDPSTEAFF. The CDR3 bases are TGCGCCAGCAGCCAAGACCCCAGCACTGAAGCTTTCTTT.